This TCR beta chain was sequenced in a study of T-cell memory formation after mild COVID-19. The CDR3 length is 14 residues. Germline V gene lookup returns CDR1 SGHRS and CDR2 YFSETQ. V was cut by 1 base and J by 5 bases, with 13 bases left in between. In TCRdb, the 5' RACE reads were re-called with MiXCR into one record per CDR3 protein. This table holds 450,000 or so distinct CDR3 sequences, roughly 23% found once. This clonotype originated in an adult woman who had mild COVID-19 (a few samples of this study predate the infection). Cell type and time point are not known. This sequence joins TRBV5-1 and TRBJ2-7, with D hard to call. The source material was PBMCs or a T cell subset sorted from them (not recorded which). This chain's CDR3 is CASSLKGLRNEQYF. DNA of the CDR3: TGCGCCAGCAGCTTGAAGGGTTTAAGGAACGAGCAGTACTTC.